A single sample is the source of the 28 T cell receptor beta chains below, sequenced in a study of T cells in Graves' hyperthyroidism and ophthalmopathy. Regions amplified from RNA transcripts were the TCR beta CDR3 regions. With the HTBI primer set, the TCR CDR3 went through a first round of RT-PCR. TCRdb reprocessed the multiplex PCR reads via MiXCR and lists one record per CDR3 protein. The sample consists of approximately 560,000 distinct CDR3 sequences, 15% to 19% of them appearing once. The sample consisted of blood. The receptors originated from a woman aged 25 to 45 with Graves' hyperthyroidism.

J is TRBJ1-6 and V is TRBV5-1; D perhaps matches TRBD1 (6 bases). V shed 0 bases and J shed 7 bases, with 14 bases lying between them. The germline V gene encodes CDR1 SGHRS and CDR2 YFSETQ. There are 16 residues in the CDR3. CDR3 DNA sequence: TGCGCCAGCAGCTTGGGGACAGCCTCCGGGAATTCACCCCTCCACTTT. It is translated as CASSLGTASGNSPLHF.

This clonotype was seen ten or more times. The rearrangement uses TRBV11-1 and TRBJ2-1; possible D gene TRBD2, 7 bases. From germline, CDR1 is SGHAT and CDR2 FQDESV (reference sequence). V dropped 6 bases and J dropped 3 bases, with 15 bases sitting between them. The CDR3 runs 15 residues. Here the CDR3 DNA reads TGTGCCAGCAGAGAAGGGGGGGCGGTCTACAATGAGCAGTTCTTC. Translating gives CASREGGAVYNEQFF.

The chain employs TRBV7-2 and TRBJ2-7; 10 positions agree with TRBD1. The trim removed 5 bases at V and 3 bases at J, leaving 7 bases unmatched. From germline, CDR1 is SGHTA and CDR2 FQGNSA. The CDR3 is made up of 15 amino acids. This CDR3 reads CASSGIGTGVYEQYF. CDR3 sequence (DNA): TGTGCCAGCAGCGGAATCGGGACAGGGGTCTACGAGCAGTACTTC.

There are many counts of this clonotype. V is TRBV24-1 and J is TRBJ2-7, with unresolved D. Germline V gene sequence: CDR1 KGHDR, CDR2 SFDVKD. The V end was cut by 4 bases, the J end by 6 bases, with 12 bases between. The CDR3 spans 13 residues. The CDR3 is CATSDSHDPEQYF. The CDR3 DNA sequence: TGTGCCACCAGTGACTCCCACGATCCCGAGCAGTACTTC.

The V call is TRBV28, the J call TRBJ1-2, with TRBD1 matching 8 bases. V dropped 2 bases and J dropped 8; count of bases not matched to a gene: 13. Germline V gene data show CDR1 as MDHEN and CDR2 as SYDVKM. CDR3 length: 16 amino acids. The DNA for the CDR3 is TGTGCCAGCAGTTTAACCTTTCCGGGGCAGGGGGCCGGCTACACCTTC. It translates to CASSLTFPGQGAGYTF.

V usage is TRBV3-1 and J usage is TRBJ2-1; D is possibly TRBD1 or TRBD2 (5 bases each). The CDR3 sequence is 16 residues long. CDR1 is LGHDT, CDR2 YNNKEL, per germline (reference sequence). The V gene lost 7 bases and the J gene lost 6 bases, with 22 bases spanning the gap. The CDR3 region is CASTAKPSDGANEQFF. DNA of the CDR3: TGTGCCAGCACCGCAAAGCCCTCGGACGGGGCCAATGAGCAGTTCTTC.

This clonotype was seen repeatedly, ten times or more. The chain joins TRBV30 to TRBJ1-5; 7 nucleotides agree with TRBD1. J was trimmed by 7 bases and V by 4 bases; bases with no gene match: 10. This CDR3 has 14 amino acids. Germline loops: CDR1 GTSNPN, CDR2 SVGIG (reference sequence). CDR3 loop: CAWTTGSGEQPQHF. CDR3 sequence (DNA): TGTGCCTGGACGACAGGGTCCGGGGAACAGCCCCAGCATTTT.

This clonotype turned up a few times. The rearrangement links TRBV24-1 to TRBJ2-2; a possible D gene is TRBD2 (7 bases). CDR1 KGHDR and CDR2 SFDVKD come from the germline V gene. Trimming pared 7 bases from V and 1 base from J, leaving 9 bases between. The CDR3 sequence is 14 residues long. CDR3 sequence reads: CATRGGQNTGELFF. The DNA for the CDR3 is TGTGCCACCAGGGGGGGGCAGAACACCGGGGAGCTGTTTTTT.

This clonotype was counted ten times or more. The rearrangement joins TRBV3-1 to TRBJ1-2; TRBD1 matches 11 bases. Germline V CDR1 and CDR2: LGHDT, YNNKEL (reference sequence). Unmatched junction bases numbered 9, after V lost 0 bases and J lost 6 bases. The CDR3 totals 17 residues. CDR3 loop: CASSQDPRTGGLHGYTF. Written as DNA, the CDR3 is TGTGCCAGCAGCCAAGACCCCCGGACAGGGGGCTTACATGGCTACACCTTC.

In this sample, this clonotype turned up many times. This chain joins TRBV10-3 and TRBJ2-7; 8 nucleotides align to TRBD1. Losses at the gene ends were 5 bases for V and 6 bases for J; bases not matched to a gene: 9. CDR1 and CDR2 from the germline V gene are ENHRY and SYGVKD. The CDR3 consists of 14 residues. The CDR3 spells CAISPDRERSEQYF. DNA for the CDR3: TGTGCCATCAGTCCGGACAGGGAAAGAAGCGAGCAGTACTTC.

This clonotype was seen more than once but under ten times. DNA for the CDR3: TGCAGTGTGCGGAGGGGATCCACCGGGGAGCTGTTTTTT. Translating gives CSVRRGSTGELFF. The V call is TRBV20-1, the J call TRBJ2-2, with D tentatively TRBD2 (6 bases). The CDR3 is made up of 13 amino acids. The germline V gene has CDR1 DFQATT and CDR2 SNEGSKA (reference sequence). Trimming took 7 bases from V and 4 from J, leaving 13 bases between them.

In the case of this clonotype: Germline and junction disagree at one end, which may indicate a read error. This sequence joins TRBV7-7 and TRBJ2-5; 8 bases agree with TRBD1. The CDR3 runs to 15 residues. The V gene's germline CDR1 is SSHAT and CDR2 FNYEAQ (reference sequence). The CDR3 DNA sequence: TGTGCTAGCAGCTTAAGCTCAGGGGGCGGCGAGACCCAGTACTTC. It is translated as CASSLSSGGGETQYF. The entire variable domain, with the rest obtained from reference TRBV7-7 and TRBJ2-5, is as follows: GAGVSQSPRYKVTKRGQDVTLRCDPISSHATLYWYQQALGQGPEFLTYFNYEAQPDKSGLPSDRFSAERPEGSISTLTIQRTEQRDSAMYRCASSLSSGGGETQYFGPGTRLLVL.

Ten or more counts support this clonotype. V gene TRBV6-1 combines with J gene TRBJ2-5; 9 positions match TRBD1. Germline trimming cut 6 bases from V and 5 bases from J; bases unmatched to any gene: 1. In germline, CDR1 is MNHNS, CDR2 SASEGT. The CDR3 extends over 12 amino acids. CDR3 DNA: TGTGCCAGCAGCGACAGGGGGGAGACCCAGTACTTC. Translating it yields CASSDRGETQYF.

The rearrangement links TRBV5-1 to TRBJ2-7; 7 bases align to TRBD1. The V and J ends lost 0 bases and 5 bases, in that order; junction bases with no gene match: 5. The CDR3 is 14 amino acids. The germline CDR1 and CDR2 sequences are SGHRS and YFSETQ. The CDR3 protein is CASSLAGGDNEQYF. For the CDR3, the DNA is TGCGCCAGCAGCTTGGCAGGGGGAGACAACGAGCAGTACTTC.

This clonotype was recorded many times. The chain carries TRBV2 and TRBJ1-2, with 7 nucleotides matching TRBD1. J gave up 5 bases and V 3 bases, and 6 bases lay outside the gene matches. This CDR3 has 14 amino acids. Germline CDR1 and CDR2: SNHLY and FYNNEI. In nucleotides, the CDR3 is TGTGCCAGCAGTGATGCGACAGGGAGTTATGGCTACACCTTC. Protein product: CASSDATGSYGYTF.

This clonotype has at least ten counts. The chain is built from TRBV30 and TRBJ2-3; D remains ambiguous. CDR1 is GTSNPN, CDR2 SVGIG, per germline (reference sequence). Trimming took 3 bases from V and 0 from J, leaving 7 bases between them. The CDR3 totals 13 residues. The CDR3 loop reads CAWSEMSTDTQYF. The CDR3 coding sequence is TGTGCCTGGAGCGAAATGAGCACAGATACGCAGTATTTT.

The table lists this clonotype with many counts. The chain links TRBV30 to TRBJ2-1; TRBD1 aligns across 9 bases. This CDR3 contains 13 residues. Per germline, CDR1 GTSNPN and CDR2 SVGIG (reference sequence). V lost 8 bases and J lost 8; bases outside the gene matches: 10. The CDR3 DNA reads TGTGCCCGTAAACCGGGACAGGGCGATGAGCAGTTCTTC. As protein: CARKPGQGDEQFF.

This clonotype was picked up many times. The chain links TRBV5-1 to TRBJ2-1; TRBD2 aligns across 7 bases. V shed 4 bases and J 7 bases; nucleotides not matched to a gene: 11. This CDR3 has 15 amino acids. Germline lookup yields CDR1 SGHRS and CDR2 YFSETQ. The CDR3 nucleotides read TGCGCCAGCAGCCCGGTGGGTAGCGGGCTTAATGAGCAGTTCTTC. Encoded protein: CASSPVGSGLNEQFF.

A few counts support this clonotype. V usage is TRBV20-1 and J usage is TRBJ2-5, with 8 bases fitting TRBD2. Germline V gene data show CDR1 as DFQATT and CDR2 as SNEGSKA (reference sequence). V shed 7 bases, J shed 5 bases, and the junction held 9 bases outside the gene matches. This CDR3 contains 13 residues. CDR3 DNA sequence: TGCAGTGGAAGCGGGAGAGGGCGGGAGACCCAGTACTTC. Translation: CSGSGRGRETQYF.

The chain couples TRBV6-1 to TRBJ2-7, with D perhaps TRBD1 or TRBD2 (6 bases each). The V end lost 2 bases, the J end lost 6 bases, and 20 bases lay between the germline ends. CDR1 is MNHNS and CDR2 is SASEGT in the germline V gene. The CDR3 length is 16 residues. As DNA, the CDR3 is TGTGCCAGCAGTGAATTGGTGGGGGGCCTCGGACGCGAGCAGTACTTC. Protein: CASSELVGGLGREQYF.

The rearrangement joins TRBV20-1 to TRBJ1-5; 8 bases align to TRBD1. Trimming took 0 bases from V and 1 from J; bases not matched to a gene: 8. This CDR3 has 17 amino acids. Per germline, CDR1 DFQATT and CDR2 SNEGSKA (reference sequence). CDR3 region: CSARDPDRVGSNQPQHF. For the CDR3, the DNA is TGCAGTGCTAGAGATCCGGACAGGGTAGGGAGCAATCAGCCCCAGCATTTT.

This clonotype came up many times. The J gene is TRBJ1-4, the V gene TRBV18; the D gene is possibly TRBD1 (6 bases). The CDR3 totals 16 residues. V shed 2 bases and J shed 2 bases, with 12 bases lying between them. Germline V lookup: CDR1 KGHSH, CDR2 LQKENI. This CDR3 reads CASSPEARGTNEKLFF. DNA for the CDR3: TGTGCCAGCTCACCAGAGGCGAGGGGGACTAATGAAAAACTGTTTTTT.

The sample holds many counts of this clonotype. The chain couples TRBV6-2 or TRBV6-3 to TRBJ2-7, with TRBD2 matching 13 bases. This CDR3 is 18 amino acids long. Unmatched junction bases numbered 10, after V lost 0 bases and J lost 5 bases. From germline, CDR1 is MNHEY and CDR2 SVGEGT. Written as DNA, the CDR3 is TGTGCCAGCAGTTACTCGACCGGGACTAGCGGGACCGCGGACGAGCAGTACTTC. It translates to CASSYSTGTSGTADEQYF.

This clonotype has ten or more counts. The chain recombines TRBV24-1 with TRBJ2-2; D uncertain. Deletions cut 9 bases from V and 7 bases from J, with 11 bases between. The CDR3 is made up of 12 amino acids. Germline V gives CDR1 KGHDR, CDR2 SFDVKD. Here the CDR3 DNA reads TGTGCCACCTCGGAGTGGAGCGGGGAGCTGTTTTTT. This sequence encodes CATSEWSGELFF.

CDR3 residues: CASSRIRDRGLNEQFF. CDR3 DNA: TGTGCCAGCTCACGAATCCGGGACAGGGGGCTAAATGAGCAGTTCTTC. V gene TRBV18 combines with J gene TRBJ2-1; 12 nucleotides match TRBD1. The CDR3 consists of 16 residues. The V segment lost 4 bases and the J segment 7 bases; nucleotides outside the gene matches: 8. Looked up from germline, CDR1 is KGHSH and CDR2 is LQKENI.

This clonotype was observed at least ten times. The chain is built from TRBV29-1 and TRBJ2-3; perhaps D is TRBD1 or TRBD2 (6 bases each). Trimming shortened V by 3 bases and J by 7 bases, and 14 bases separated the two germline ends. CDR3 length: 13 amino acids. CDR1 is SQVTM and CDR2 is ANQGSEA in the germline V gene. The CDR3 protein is CSVEKQGRNTQYF. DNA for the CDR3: TGCAGCGTTGAGAAGCAGGGGAGGAATACGCAGTATTTT.

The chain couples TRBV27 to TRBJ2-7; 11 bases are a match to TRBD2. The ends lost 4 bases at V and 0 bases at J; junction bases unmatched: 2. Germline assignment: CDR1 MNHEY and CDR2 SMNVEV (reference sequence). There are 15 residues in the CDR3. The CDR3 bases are TGTGCCAGCAGTTCGGGACTAGCGGACTCCTACGAGCAGTACTTC. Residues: CASSSGLADSYEQYF.

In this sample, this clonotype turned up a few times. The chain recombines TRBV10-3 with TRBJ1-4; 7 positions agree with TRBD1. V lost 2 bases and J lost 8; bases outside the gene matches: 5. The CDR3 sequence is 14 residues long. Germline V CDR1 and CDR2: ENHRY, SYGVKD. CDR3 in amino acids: CAISEGRGEEKLFF. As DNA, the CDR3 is TGTGCCATCAGTGAGGGCAGGGGGGAAGAAAAACTGTTTTTT.